These 14 T cell receptor beta chains were sequenced from one sample in a study of blood T cell repertoires in COVID-19. Sequencing was performed with immunoSEQ multiplex PCR; in TCRdb, only in-frame clones are kept and a portion is missing. This table has roughly 350,000 clones, around 89% appearing once. Sequenced material: peripheral blood. These receptors all come from a woman aged 50 to 60 with active or convalescent COVID-19.

The J gene is TRBJ1-5, the V gene TRBV2; the D is unclear. The CDR3 length is 13 residues. The germline gives CDR1 SNHLY, CDR2 FYNNEI. The germline V and J ends were trimmed by 7 bases and 0 bases, with 7 bases remaining between them. CDR3 in amino acids: CASIGSSNQPQHF. As DNA, the CDR3 is TGTGCCAGCATCGGGTCTAGCAATCAGCCCCAGCATTTT.

This rearrangement joins TRBV7-2 to TRBJ2-7; 7 positions match TRBD1. CDR1 is SGHTA and CDR2 is FQGNSA in the germline V gene. Trimming removed 3 bases from V and 2 bases from J; junction bases left unmatched: 4. The CDR3 is 14 amino acids. Here the CDR3 reads CASSFDRVTYEQYF. CDR3 nucleotides: TGTGCCAGCAGCTTTGACAGGGTTACCTACGAGCAGTACTTC.

V gene TRBV13 combines with J gene TRBJ2-7, with D unresolved. There are 12 residues in the CDR3. Trimming shortened V by 2 bases and J by 3 bases, and 5 bases separated the two germline ends. The V gene's germline CDR1 is PRHDT and CDR2 FYEKMQ (reference sequence). CDR3 protein: CASSLNSYEQYF. The DNA for the CDR3 is TGTGCCAGCAGCTTAAACAGCTACGAGCAGTACTTC.

The J gene is TRBJ2-1, the V gene TRBV19; 9 bases line up with TRBD2. The CDR3 extends over 15 amino acids. The ends lost 5 bases at V and 3 bases at J; junction bases unmatched: 5. Germline V gives CDR1 LNHDA, CDR2 SQIVND (reference sequence). In DNA, the CDR3 is TGTGCCAGTAGTCCCCTAGCGGGGCTCTACAATGAGCAGTTCTTC. It codes for CASSPLAGLYNEQFF.

The V call is TRBV2, the J call TRBJ2-1; 8 bases are a match to TRBD2. Germline V CDR1 and CDR2: SNHLY, FYNNEI. The CDR3 contains 16 residues. V gave up 6 bases and J gave up 8 bases; unmatched junction bases: 15. This CDR3 reads CASSVTLSGSSYEQFF. CDR3 nucleotide sequence: TGTGCCAGCAGCGTCACCTTAAGCGGGAGCAGCTATGAGCAGTTCTTC.

The chain is built from TRBV6-5 and TRBJ2-6; D is possibly TRBD1 (5 bases). The CDR3 covers 16 residues. V gave up 0 bases and J gave up 1 base, with 7 bases separating them. Germline loops: CDR1 MNHEY, CDR2 SVGAGI. The CDR3 sequence: CASSYSPGSGANVLTF. CDR3 DNA sequence: TGTGCCAGCAGTTACTCCCCAGGGTCTGGGGCCAACGTCCTGACTTTC.

The chain couples TRBV30 to TRBJ2-7; the match to TRBD1 covers 10 bases. The CDR3 consists of 14 residues. J gave up 5 bases and V 5 bases, and 9 bases lay outside the gene matches. CDR1 and CDR2 (germline): GTSNPN, SVGIG (reference sequence). CDR3 nucleotides: TGTGCCTGGGACATGGGGACAGGGGCGAACGAGCAGTACTTC. It encodes CAWDMGTGANEQYF.

There are a few counts of this clone. This chain connects TRBV3-1 (or the pseudogene TRBV3-2) to TRBJ1-5; D remains ambiguous. V lost 4 bases to trimming and J lost 0 bases, with 7 bases between them. This CDR3 is 14 amino acids long. Germline-derived CDR1 and CDR2 are LGHDT and YNNKEL (reference sequence). CDR3: CASSLGNSNQPQHF. In DNA, the CDR3 is TGTGCCAGCAGCCTCGGGAATAGCAATCAGCCCCAGCATTTT.

This clone was counted a few times. The DNA for the CDR3 is TGTGCCTGGAGTGCCGATATGACAGGGTCCTATGGCTACACCTTC. Residues: CAWSADMTGSYGYTF. The chain links TRBV30 to TRBJ1-2; the match to TRBD1 covers 7 bases. The germline V gene encodes CDR1 GTSNPN and CDR2 SVGIG (reference sequence). The CDR3 runs 15 residues. V was pared by 1 base and J by 4 bases, with 9 bases of the junction left unmatched.

J is TRBJ2-5 and V is TRBV11-2; 9 positions agree with TRBD1. The CDR3 spans 15 residues. The germline CDR1 and CDR2 sequences are SGHAT and FQNNGV. The V segment lost 4 bases and the J segment 4 bases; nucleotides outside the gene matches: 7. CDR3 DNA: TGTGCCAGCAGCTCGTACGACAGGGGGAGAGAGACCCAGTACTTC. This translates into CASSSYDRGRETQYF.

The count of this clone is one. The gene calls are TRBV5-1 and TRBJ1-4; 7 bases fit TRBD1. After removal of 0 bases from V and 6 bases from J, the junction contained 5 bases not matched to a gene. CDR3 length: 15 residues. Germline values: CDR1 SGHRS, CDR2 YFSETQ. This CDR3 reads CASSLAARGDEKLFF. CDR3 bases: TGCGCCAGCAGCTTGGCTGCCAGGGGGGATGAAAAACTGTTTTTT.

This clone has a single count. The rearrangement joins TRBV10-3 to TRBJ2-2; perhaps TRBD1 as D (5 bases). Germline-derived CDR1 and CDR2 are ENHRY and SYGVKD. V lost 5 bases, J lost 3 bases, and 10 bases lay in between. This CDR3 is built from 14 residues. The CDR3 spells CAISRQGDTGELFF. DNA for the CDR3: TGTGCCATCAGTAGGCAGGGTGACACCGGGGAGCTGTTTTTT.

J is TRBJ2-3 and V is TRBV11-2, with 9 nucleotides matching TRBD1. This CDR3 region has 17 residues. V gave up 1 base and J gave up 3 bases; unmatched junction bases: 8. Germline assignment: CDR1 SGHAT and CDR2 FQNNGV. This CDR3 reads CASSLVGTGLRTDTQYF. DNA for the CDR3: TGTGCCAGCAGCTTAGTCGGGACAGGGTTGAGGACAGATACGCAGTATTTT.

This clone appeared once. V and J are TRBV5-5 and TRBJ2-5; D unclear. The CDR3 length is 15 residues. V was pared by 4 bases and J by 1 base, with 14 bases between. Germline loops: CDR1 SGHKS, CDR2 YYEKEE (reference sequence). CDR3 nucleotide sequence: TGTGCCAGCAGCCCGACTGGTTGGAGCCAAGAGACCCAGTACTTC. Translation gives CASSPTGWSQETQYF.